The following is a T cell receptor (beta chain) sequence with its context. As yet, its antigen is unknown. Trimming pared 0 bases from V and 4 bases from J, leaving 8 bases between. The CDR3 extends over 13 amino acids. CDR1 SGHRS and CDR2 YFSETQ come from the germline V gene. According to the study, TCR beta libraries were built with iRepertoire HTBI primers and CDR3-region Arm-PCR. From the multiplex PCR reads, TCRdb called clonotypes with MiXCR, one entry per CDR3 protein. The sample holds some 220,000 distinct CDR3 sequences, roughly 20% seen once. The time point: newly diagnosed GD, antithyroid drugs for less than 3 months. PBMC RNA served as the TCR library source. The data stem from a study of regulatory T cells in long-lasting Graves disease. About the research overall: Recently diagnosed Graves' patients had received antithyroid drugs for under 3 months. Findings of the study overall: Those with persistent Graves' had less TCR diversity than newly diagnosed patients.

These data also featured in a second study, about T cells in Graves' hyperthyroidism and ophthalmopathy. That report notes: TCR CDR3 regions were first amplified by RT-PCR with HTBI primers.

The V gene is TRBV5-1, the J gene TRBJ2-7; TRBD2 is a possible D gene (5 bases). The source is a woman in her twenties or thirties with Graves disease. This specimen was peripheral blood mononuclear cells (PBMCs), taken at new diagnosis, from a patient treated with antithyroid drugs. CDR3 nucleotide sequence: TGCGCCAGCAGCTTGGCGTCGGGATACGAGCAGTACTTC. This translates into CASSLASGYEQYF.